This T cell receptor (beta chain) was recorded in a study of T cell responses to AZD1222 COVID-19 vaccine. A word on this clone: Its specificity is unknown.

The CDR3 loop spans 13 amino acids. Trimming removed 2 bases from V and 4 bases from J, with 11 bases in between. The V gene's germline CDR1 is GTSNPN and CDR2 SVGIG (reference sequence). Findings and caveats of the study: The study found vaccine-associated CD4 TCRs spanning spike, dominant at 160-218 and 743-854. The donor group comprised mostly white British people and more females; the analysis possibly underestimated clonal diversity.

The analysis combined second doses at about 4 or about 12 weeks. Profiling relied on immunoSEQ multiplex PCR, and the TCRdb table lists in-frame clones only, not all of them. The table records some 200,000 clones, more than 75% of them present only once. The material was peripheral blood, obtained 28 days after the second AZD1222 dose. The chain links TRBV30 to TRBJ1-1; D not certain. This clonotype was sampled from an adult who received the AZD1222 COVID-19 vaccine. The CDR3 nucleotides read TGTGCCTGGAGTTCGGGGTCCTCCACTGAAGCTTTCTTT. This codes for CAWSSGSSTEAFF.